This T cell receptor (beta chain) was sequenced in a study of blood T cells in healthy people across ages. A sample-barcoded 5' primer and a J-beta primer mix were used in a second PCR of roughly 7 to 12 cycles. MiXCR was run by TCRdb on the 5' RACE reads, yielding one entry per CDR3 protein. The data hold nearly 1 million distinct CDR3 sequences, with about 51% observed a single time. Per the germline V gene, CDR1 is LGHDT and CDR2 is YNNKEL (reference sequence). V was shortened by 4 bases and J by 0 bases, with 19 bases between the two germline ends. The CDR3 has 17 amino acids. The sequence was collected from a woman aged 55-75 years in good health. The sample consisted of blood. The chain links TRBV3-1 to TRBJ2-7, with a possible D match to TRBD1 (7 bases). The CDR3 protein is CASSPEGLTGSSYEQYF. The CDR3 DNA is TGTGCCAGCAGCCCGGAGGGTTTGACAGGGTCCTCCTACGAGCAGTACTTC.